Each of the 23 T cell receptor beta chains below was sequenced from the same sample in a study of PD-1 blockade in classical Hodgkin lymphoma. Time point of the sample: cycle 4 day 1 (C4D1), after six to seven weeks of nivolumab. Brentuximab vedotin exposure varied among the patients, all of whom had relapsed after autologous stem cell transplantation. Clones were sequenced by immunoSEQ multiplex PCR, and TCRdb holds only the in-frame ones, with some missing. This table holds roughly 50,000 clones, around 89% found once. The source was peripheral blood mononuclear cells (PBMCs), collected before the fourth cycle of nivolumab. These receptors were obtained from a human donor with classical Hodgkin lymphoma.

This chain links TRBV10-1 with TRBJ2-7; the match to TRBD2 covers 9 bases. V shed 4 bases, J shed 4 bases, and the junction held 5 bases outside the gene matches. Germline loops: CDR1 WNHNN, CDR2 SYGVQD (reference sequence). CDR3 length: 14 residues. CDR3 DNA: TGCGCCAGCAGTGCGGCGGGAGGGCCGTACGAGCAGTACTTC. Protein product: CASSAAGGPYEQYF.

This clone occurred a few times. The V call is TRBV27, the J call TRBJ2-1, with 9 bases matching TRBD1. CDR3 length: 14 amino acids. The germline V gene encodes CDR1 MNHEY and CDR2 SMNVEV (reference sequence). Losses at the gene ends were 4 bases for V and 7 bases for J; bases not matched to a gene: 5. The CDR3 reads CASSSGTGSNEQFF. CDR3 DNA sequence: TGTGCCAGCAGTTCCGGGACAGGGTCGAATGAGCAGTTCTTC.

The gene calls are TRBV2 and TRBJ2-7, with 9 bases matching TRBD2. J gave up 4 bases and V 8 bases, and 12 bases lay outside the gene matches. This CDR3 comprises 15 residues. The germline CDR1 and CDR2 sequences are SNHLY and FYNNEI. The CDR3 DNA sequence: TGTGCCAGCGTAGAGATTAGCGGGGGCCAATACGAGCAGTACTTC. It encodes CASVEISGGQYEQYF.

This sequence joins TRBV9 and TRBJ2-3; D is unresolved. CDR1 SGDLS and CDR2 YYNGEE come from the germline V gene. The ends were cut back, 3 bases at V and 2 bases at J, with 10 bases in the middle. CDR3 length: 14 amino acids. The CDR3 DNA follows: TGTGCCAGCAGCGGCAGACTCTACACAGATACGCAGTATTTT. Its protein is CASSGRLYTDTQYF.

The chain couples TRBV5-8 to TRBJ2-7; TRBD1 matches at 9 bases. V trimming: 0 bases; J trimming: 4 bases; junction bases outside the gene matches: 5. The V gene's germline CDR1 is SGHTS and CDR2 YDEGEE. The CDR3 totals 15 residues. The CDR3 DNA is TGTGCCAGCAGCTTGGCCGGGACAGGGATATACGAGCAGTACTTC. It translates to CASSLAGTGIYEQYF.

The CDR3 DNA follows: TGTGCCAGTAGTATAACGGGACACTTCTACGAGCAGTACTTC. Translated: CASSITGHFYEQYF. This sequence joins TRBV19 and TRBJ2-7; weak D call: TRBD1 (6 bases). Germline V gene sequence: CDR1 LNHDA, CDR2 SQIVND (reference sequence). Trimming left V 2 bases short and J 3 bases short, with 11 bases between. This CDR3 has 14 amino acids.

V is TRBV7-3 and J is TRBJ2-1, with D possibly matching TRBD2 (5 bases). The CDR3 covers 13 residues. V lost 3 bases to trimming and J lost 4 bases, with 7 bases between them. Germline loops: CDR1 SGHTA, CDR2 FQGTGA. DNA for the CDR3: TGTGCCAGCAGCTTCGGACTTTACAATGAGCAGTTCTTC. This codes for CASSFGLYNEQFF.

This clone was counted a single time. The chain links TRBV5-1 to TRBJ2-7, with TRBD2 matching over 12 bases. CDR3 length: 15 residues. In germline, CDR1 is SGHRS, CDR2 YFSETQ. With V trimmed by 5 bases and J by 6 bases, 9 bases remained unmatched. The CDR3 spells CASRSLAGGPSEQYF. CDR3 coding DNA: TGCGCCAGCAGATCGCTAGCGGGAGGGCCGAGCGAGCAGTACTTC.

This chain's CDR3 is CADKASGRGKTQYF. The CDR3 DNA is TGTGCCGACAAGGCGAGCGGGAGAGGAAAGACCCAGTACTTC. This chain joins TRBV2 and TRBJ2-5; 8 bases map to TRBD2. The CDR3 length is 14 residues. Germline V gives CDR1 SNHLY, CDR2 FYNNEI. The V segment lost 11 bases and the J segment 6 bases; nucleotides outside the gene matches: 14.

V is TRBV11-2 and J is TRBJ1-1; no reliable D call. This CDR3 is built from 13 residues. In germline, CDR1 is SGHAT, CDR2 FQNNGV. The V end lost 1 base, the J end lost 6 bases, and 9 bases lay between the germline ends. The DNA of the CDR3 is TGTGCCAGCAGCTTAGTTGGTGGGGCTGAAGCTTTCTTT. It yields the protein CASSLVGGAEAFF.

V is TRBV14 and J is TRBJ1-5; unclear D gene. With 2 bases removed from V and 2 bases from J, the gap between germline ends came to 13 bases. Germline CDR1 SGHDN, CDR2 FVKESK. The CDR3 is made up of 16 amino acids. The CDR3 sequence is CASSQWHFCGNQPQHF. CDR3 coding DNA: TGTGCCAGCAGCCAATGGCACTTTTGCGGCAATCAGCCCCAGCATTTT.

CDR3 protein: CATSRDQGQGVTGELFF. The CDR3 bases are TGTGCCACCAGCAGAGATCAGGGGCAGGGGGTAACCGGGGAGCTGTTTTTT. The chain uses TRBV15 and TRBJ2-2; 7 nucleotides align to TRBD1. Germline-derived CDR1 and CDR2 are LNHNV and YYDKDF (reference sequence). The trim removed 0 bases at V and 5 bases at J, leaving 9 bases unmatched. The CDR3 loop spans 17 amino acids.

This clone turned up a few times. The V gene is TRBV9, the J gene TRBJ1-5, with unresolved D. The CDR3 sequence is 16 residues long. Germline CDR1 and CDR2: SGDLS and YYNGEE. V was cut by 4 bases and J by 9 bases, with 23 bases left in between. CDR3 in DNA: TGTGCCAGCAGCCTGCCCCCGGCAGACAAGATCCCGCCCCAGCATTTT. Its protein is CASSLPPADKIPPQHF.

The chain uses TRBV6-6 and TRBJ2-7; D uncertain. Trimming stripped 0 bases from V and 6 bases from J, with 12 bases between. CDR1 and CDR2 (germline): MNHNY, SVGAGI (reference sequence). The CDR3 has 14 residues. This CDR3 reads CASSYSKYWGEQYF. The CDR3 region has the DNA TGTGCCAGCAGTTACTCGAAGTACTGGGGCGAGCAGTACTTC.

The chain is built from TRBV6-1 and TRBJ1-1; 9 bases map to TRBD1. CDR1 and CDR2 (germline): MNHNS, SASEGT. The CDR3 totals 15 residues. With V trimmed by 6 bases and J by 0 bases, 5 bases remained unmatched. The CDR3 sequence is CASRPGQGMNTEAFF. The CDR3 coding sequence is TGTGCCAGCAGGCCGGGACAGGGTATGAACACTGAAGCTTTCTTT.

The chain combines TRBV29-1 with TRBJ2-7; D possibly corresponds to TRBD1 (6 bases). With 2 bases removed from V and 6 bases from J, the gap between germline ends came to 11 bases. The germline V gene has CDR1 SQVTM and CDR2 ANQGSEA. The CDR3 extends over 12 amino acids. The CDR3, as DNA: TGCAGCGTTGAATTGTCAGGGGTCGAGCAGTACTTC. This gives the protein CSVELSGVEQYF.

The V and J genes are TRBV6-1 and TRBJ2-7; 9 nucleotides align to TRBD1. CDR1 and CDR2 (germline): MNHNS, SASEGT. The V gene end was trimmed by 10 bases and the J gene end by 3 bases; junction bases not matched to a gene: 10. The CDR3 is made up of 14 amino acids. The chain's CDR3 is CAILSGQGIYEQYF. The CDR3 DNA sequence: TGTGCCATCTTATCGGGACAGGGCATCTACGAGCAGTACTTC.

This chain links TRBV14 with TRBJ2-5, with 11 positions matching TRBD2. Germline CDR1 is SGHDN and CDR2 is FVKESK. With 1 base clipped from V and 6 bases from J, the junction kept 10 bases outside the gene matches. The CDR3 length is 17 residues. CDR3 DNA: TGTGCCAGCAGCCAAGTCCTAGCGGGAGGAGGGAAAAAGACCCAGTACTTC. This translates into CASSQVLAGGGKKTQYF.

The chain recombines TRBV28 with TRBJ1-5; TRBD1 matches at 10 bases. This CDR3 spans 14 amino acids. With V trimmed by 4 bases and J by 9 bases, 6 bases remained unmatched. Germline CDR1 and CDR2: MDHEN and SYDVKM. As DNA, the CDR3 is TGTGCCAGCAGTTCGGGACAGGGGAGTGGGCCCCAGCATTTT. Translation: CASSSGQGSGPQHF.

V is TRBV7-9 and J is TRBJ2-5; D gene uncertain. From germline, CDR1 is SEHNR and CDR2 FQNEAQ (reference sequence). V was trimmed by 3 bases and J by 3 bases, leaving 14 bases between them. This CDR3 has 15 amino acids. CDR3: CASSFSPRTKETQYF. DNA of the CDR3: TGTGCCAGCAGCTTTAGCCCCCGAACGAAAGAGACCCAGTACTTC.

The CDR3 loop reads CASSLSSRGSSYNEQFF. CDR3 DNA sequence: TGTGCCAGCAGTTTAAGTTCGAGGGGGAGCTCCTACAATGAGCAGTTCTTC. The chain links TRBV28 to TRBJ2-1, with D maybe TRBD1 (6 bases). Germline lookup yields CDR1 MDHEN and CDR2 SYDVKM. The CDR3 loop spans 17 amino acids. The V end was cut by 2 bases, the J end by 0 bases, with 14 bases between. Supplemented by reference TRBV28 and TRBJ2-1, the full variable domain reads DVKVTQSSRYLVKRTGEKVFLECVQDMDHENMFWYRQDPGLGLRLIYFSYDVKMKEKGDIPEGYSVSREKKERFSLILESASTNQTSMYLCASSLSSRGSSYNEQFFGPGTRLTVL.

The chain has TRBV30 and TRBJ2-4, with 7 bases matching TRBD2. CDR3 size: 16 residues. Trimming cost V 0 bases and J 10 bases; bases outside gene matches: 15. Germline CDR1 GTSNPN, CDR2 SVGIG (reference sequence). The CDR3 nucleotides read TGTGCCTGGAGTGTAAGGTCGGGGGGTGGCCAGCTGATTCAGTACTTC. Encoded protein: CAWSVRSGGGQLIQYF.

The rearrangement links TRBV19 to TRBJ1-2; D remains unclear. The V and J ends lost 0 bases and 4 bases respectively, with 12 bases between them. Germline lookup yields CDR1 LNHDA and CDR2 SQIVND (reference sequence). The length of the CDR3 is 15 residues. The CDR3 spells CASSIDIRTPYGYTF. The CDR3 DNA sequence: TGTGCCAGTAGTATAGATATTAGAACCCCCTATGGCTACACCTTC. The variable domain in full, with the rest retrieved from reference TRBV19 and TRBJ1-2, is DGGITQSPKYLFRKEGQNVTLSCEQNLNHDAMYWYRQDPGQGLRLIYYSQIVNDFQKGDIAEGYSVSREKKESFPLTVTSAQKNPTAFYLCASSIDIRTPYGYTFGSGTRLTVV.